What follows is one TCR beta chain and its context. Per the study methods: Nucleated cell counts were estimated from reference gene primer amplification. Only in-frame clones appear in the TCRdb table, and some are missing; sequencing was by immunoSEQ multiplex PCR. The DNA was the basis for D and trimming; V, J and clone size are from that table. This table has some 70,000 clones, over 75% appearing once. This entry belongs to a study of blood T cell repertoires in COVID-19. Study information: Sites in the United States, Italy and Spain provided acute and convalescent COVID-19 samples. The cDNA or gDNA used as material had been derived from T cells, B-cell-depleted T cells, or PBMCs.

Per the germline V gene, CDR1 is MDHEN and CDR2 is SYDVKM. The CDR3 sequence is 11 residues long. The germline V and J ends were trimmed by 3 bases and 6 bases, with 3 bases remaining between them. This clonotype was sampled from an elderly man with acute or convalescent COVID-19. V is TRBV28 and J is TRBJ1-5; D gene unclear. The sample comprised peripheral blood. DNA for the CDR3: TGTGCCAGCAGTTTTAGTCAGCCCCAGCATTTT. Translating it yields CASSFSQPQHF.